A single sample gave rise to the 19 T cell receptor beta chains below, sequenced in a study of T cell clonotyping in hematopoietic cell transplantation. Clones were sequenced by immunoSEQ multiplex PCR, and TCRdb holds only the in-frame ones, with some missing. The sample has roughly 44,000 clones; around 96% are singletons. The specimen sequenced was peripheral blood mononuclear cells. These receptors all come from a man aged 30 to 39 in good health. Some clones in this sample may be carry-over from other donors' samples.

The V gene is TRBV12-5, the J gene TRBJ1-4, with D hard to call. From germline, CDR1 is LGHNT and CDR2 FRNRAP. The CDR3 length is 13 residues. Trimming removed 2 bases from V and 8 bases from J, with 9 bases in between. The CDR3 sequence: CASGLLSGEKLFF. The CDR3 DNA reads as TGTGCTAGTGGTTTGTTGTCGGGCGAAAAACTGTTTTTT.

The chain has TRBV2 and TRBJ1-6; the match to TRBD1 covers 8 bases. The CDR3 runs to 16 residues. Germline trimming cut 6 bases from V and 4 bases from J; bases unmatched to any gene: 8. Germline-derived CDR1 and CDR2 are SNHLY and FYNNEI. The CDR3 coding sequence is TGTGCCAGCAGGGTCATAGACAGGGGTTATAATTCACCCCTCCACTTT. Its translation: CASRVIDRGYNSPLHF.

V gene TRBV19 combines with J gene TRBJ1-6; 8 nucleotides agree with TRBD1. Germline V lookup: CDR1 LNHDA, CDR2 SQIVND (reference sequence). V gave up 7 bases and J gave up 9 bases; unmatched junction bases: 11. The CDR3 covers 15 residues. In nucleotides, the CDR3 is TGTGCCAGTACTCCGGACAGGGACCGGTTTTCACCCCTCCACTTT. Its translation: CASTPDRDRFSPLHF.

This chain joins TRBV4-2 and TRBJ2-7; possible D gene TRBD2, 5 bases. Germline V gene data show CDR1 as LGHNA and CDR2 as YNFKEQ. The CDR3 has 18 residues. V was cut by 0 bases and J by 0 bases, with 18 bases left in between. The DNA of the CDR3 is TGTGCCAGCAGCCAAGAGGTGCGTACGGACTCAATCTCCTACGAGCAGTACTTC. Translated: CASSQEVRTDSISYEQYF.

This rearrangement joins TRBV6-1 to TRBJ1-5, with a possible D match to TRBD1 (6 bases). The germline V gene has CDR1 MNHNS and CDR2 SASEGT. Trimming stripped 4 bases from V and 2 bases from J, with 24 bases between. CDR3 length equals 19 residues. The CDR3 bases are TGTGCCAGCAGTGCGCCCCCGGGGGGCAGGCCGGGGCGCAATCAGCCCCAGCATTTT. Amino acids: CASSAPPGGRPGRNQPQHF.

The chain carries TRBV14 and TRBJ2-3; 15 nucleotides align to TRBD2. The CDR3 is 15 amino acids. J was trimmed by 5 bases and V by 4 bases; bases with no gene match: 1. Germline V gene lookup returns CDR1 SGHDN and CDR2 FVKESK. The CDR3 spells CASSRGLAGGDTQYF. CDR3 nucleotides: TGTGCCAGCAGCCGGGGACTAGCGGGAGGAGATACGCAGTATTTT. Filled out from reference TRBV14 and TRBJ2-3, the complete variable domain reads EAGVTQFPSHSVIEKGQTVTLRCDPISGHDNLYWYRRVMGKEIKFLLHFVKESKQDESGMPNNRFLAERTGGTYSTLKVQPAELEDSGVYFCASSRGLAGGDTQYFGPGTRLTVL.

In DNA form, the CDR3 reads TGCAGCGTTGTTCCAGGGGGTGGGCAGCCCCAGCATTTT. It is translated as CSVVPGGGQPQHF. The chain links TRBV29-1 to TRBJ1-5; 7 nucleotides match TRBD1. J lost 7 bases, V lost 4 bases, and 7 bases had no gene match. The CDR3 is 13 residues long. CDR1 is SQVTM and CDR2 is ANQGSEA in the germline V gene.

The DNA of the CDR3 is TGTGCCAGCAGCCGAGGGGCACCGAACACTGAAGCTTTCTTT. It yields the protein CASSRGAPNTEAFF. The chain links TRBV7-3 to TRBJ1-1; D is possibly TRBD1 (5 bases). Germline values: CDR1 SGHTA, CDR2 FQGTGA. The CDR3 consists of 14 residues. V was clipped by 5 bases and J by 1 base, with 11 bases between them.

This chain uses TRBV28 with TRBJ1-1; D is unclear. Germline V gene data show CDR1 as MDHEN and CDR2 as SYDVKM. Trimming took off 6 bases at V and 7 bases at J, with 9 bases between the two ends. CDR3 size: 11 residues. The CDR3 loop is CASRARREAFF. Here the CDR3 DNA reads TGTGCCAGCAGAGCGCGCCGTGAAGCTTTCTTT.

V gene TRBV7-3 combines with J gene TRBJ2-2; D remains ambiguous. This CDR3 has 13 residues. CDR1 SGHTA and CDR2 FQGTGA come from the germline V gene. Trimming took off 5 bases at V and 6 bases at J, with 10 bases between the two ends. Here the CDR3 DNA reads TGTGCCAGCAGCCCCTCAATCCCCGGGGAGCTGTTTTTT. This encodes CASSPSIPGELFF.

This clone has just a few counts. This chain uses TRBV5-1 with TRBJ1-1; D not certain. Trimming removed 2 bases from V and 0 bases from J, with 5 bases in between. Germline CDR1 is SGHRS and CDR2 is YFSETQ. CDR3 length equals 13 residues. CDR3 nucleotides: TGCGCCAGCAGCTTTGGGATGAACACTGAAGCTTTCTTT. Amino acids: CASSFGMNTEAFF. The whole variable domain, filled in from reference TRBV5-1 and TRBJ1-1, reads KAGVTQTPRYLIKTRGQQVTLSCSPISGHRSVSWYQQTPGQGLQFLFEYFSETQRNKGNFPGRFSGRQFSNSRSEMNVSTLELGDSALYLCASSFGMNTEAFFGQGTRLTVV.

V usage is TRBV28 and J usage is TRBJ2-7; D gene uncertain. This CDR3 is built from 14 residues. Per the germline V gene, CDR1 is MDHEN and CDR2 is SYDVKM. Trimming left V 5 bases short and J 0 bases short, with 11 bases between. The CDR3 here is CASSVDMSSYEQYF. CDR3 sequence (DNA): TGTGCCAGCAGTGTCGACATGAGCTCCTACGAGCAGTACTTC.

V and J are TRBV4-2 and TRBJ1-3; D is ambiguous. V lost 1 base and J 1 base, leaving 8 bases between the germline ends. The germline V gene encodes CDR1 LGHNA and CDR2 YNFKEQ. The CDR3 contains 15 residues. The CDR3: CASSQVTGSGNTIYF. The CDR3 DNA sequence: TGTGCCAGCAGCCAAGTTACGGGGTCTGGAAACACCATATATTTT.

The rearrangement joins TRBV7-9 to TRBJ1-5, with D hard to call. Trimming took 6 bases from V and 0 from J, leaving 9 bases between them. The CDR3 length is 14 residues. Per germline, CDR1 SEHNR and CDR2 FQNEAQ (reference sequence). CDR3 region: CASSRSGSNQPQHF. The CDR3, as DNA: TGTGCCAGCAGTAGGAGCGGTAGCAATCAGCCCCAGCATTTT.

The V call is TRBV10-3, the J call TRBJ2-2; TRBD2 might be the D (6 bases). The CDR3 consists of 13 residues. CDR1 is ENHRY and CDR2 is SYGVKD in the germline V gene. V was shortened by 6 bases and J by 4 bases, with 9 bases between the two germline ends. The DNA for the CDR3 is TGTGCCATCAGGCGGGACCTCACCGGGGAGCTGTTTTTT. This sequence encodes CAIRRDLTGELFF.

This chain links TRBV5-6 with TRBJ2-7; 9 bases fit TRBD2. Trimming took 2 bases from V and 2 from J; bases not matched to a gene: 2. The CDR3 consists of 14 residues. Germline loops: CDR1 SGHDT, CDR2 YYEEEE. CDR3 nucleotide sequence: TGTGCCAGCAGCTTTGGCGGGAGGGCCTACGAGCAGTACTTC. This sequence encodes CASSFGGRAYEQYF. Supplemented by reference TRBV5-6 and TRBJ2-7, the full variable domain reads DAGVTQSPTHLIKTRGQQVTLRCSPKSGHDTVSWYQQALGQGPQFIFQYYEEEERQRGNFPDRFSGHQFPNYSSELNVNALLLGDSALYLCASSFGGRAYEQYFGPGTRLTVT.

This chain joins TRBV20-1 and TRBJ2-7, with D possibly TRBD2 on 5 matching bases. Germline V gene data show CDR1 as DFQATT and CDR2 as SNEGSKA (reference sequence). The CDR3 contains 11 residues. Trimming left V 6 bases short and J 4 bases short, with 10 bases between. The chain's CDR3 is CSATEGYEQYF. The CDR3 DNA reads TGCAGTGCCACCGAGGGTTACGAGCAGTACTTC.

The chain joins TRBV10-3 to TRBJ2-7; 11 bases are shared with TRBD1. V dropped 4 bases and J dropped 3; count of bases not matched to a gene: 5. The germline gives CDR1 ENHRY, CDR2 SYGVKD. The CDR3 is 15 amino acids. DNA of the CDR3: TGTGCCATCAGTGGATTCGGGACAGGGGGCTACGAGCAGTACTTC. Translation gives CAISGFGTGGYEQYF.

V is TRBV7-9 and J is TRBJ1-3, with D uncertain. V lost 2 bases and J 4 bases, leaving 12 bases between the germline ends. CDR3 length equals 15 residues. The germline CDR1 and CDR2 sequences are SEHNR and FQNEAQ (reference sequence). Here the CDR3 DNA reads TGTGCCAGCAGCTTATTCTACCCGGAGGGAAACACCATATATTTT. Translating gives CASSLFYPEGNTIYF.